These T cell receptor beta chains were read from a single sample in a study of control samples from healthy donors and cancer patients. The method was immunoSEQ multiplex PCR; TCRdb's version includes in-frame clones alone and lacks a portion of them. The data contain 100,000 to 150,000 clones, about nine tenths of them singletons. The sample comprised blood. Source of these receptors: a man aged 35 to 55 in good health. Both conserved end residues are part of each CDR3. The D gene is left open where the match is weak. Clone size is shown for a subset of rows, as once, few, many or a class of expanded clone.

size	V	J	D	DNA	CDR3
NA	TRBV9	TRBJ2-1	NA	NA	CASSVGAGTSVIF
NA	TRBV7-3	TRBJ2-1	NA	TGTGCCAGCAGCGCGATGAATTACAATGAGCAGTTCTTC	CASSAMNYNEQFF
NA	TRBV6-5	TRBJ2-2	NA	TGTGCCAGCATTGGCGGGGGCCCGCCCGGGGAGCTGTTTTTT	CASIGGGPPGELFF
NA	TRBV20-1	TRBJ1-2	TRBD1	TGCAGTGCTAGTGGACAGGCTAACTATGGCTACACCTTC	CSASGQANYGYTF
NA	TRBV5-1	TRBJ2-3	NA	TGCGCCAGCAGCTTGAAGGTCCAGCCCGTCACAGATACGCAGTATTTT	CASSLKVQPVTDTQYF
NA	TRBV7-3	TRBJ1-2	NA	TGTGCCAGCAGTTCCTATGGCTACACCTTC	CASSSYGYTF
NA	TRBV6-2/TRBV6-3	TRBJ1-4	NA	TGTGCCAGCAGCCTGAACGTGGGAACTAATGAAAAACTGTTTTTT	CASSLNVGTNEKLFF
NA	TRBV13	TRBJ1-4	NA	TGTGCCAGCAGCTTACGGGGCATTAATGAAAAACTGTTTTTT	CASSLRGINEKLFF
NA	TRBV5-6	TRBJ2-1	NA	TGTGCCAGCAGCTTGCAAGCCCGAGGGCAGTTCTTC	CASSLQARGQFF
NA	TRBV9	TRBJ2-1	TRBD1	TGTGCCAGCAGCGTAGGGACAGGGGCTTACAATGAGCAGTTCTTC	CASSVGTGAYNEQFF
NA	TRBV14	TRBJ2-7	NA	TGTGCCAGCAGCCGACAGGACTCCTACGAGCAGTACTTC	CASSRQDSYEQYF
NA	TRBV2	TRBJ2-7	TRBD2	TGTGCCAGCAGATACCAATTCAGGGTAGCGGGGGAGTCCTACGAGCAGTACTTC	CASRYQFRVAGESYEQYF
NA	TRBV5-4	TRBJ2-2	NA	TGTGCCAGCAGCTTGGCCCTGAGAGGGGGCACCGGGGAGCTGTTTTTT	CASSLALRGGTGELFF
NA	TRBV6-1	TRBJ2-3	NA	TGTGCCAGCAGTGAAGCGTTGCAAGGGGCCGATACGCAGTATTTT	CASSEALQGADTQYF
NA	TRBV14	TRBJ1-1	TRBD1	TGTGCCAGCAGCCTCAGACCGGGACAGGGCTTCATGAACACTGAAGCTTTCTTT	CASSLRPGQGFMNTEAFF
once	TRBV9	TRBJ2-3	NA	TGTGCCAGCAGCGTAGATCACACGGCTTCCACAGATACGCAGTATTTT	CASSVDHTASTDTQYF
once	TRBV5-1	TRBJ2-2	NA	TGCGCCAGCAGCTTGTTTGTCCTACAGGACACCGGGGAGCTGTTTTTT	CASSLFVLQDTGELFF
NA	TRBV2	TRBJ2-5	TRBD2	TGTGCCAGCAGTGAAGGGACTAGCGGAGTGCAAGAGACCCAGTACTTC	CASSEGTSGVQETQYF
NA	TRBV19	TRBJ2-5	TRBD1	TGTGCCAGTAGCGACAGGGGGCCCCAAGAGACCCAGTACTTC	CASSDRGPQETQYF
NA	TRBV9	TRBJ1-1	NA	TGTGCCAGCAGCGAGCCCCCCTCTGGGTCTTCTAACACTGAAGCTTTCTTT	CASSEPPSGSSNTEAFF
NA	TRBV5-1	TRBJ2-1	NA	TGCGCCAGCAGCTTGACTCTTTTAAGCGACTTGAGAAATGAGCAGTTCTTC	CASSLTLLSDLRNEQFF
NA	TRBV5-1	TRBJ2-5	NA	TGCGCCAGCAGTCCAACTAGCTTCCAAGAGACCCAGTACTTC	CASSPTSFQETQYF